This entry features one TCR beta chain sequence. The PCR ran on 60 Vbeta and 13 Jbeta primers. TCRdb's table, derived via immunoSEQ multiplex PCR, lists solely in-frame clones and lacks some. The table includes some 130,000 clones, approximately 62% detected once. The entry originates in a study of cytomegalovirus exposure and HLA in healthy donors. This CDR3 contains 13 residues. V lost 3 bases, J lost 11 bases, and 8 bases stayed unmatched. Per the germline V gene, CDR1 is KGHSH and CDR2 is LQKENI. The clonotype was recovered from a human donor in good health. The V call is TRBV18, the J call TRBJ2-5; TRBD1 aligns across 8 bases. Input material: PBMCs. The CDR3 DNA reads TGTGCCAGCTCACCTGGGACAGGCCTTGAGCAGTACTTC. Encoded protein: CASSPGTGLEQYF.